The 8 T cell receptor beta chains given below trace back to one sample, sequenced in a study of blood T cell repertoires in COVID-19. This table comes from immunoSEQ multiplex PCR, and its TCRdb copy is limited to in-frame clones, with some not included. Of some 62,000 clones detected, about nine tenths appear once; the ten largest clones hold about 5%. The source material was peripheral blood. The receptors stem from a human donor in a cohort sampled during active COVID-19.

Here the CDR3 reads CASNRDRGVSTEAFF. The CDR3 coding sequence is TGTGCCAGCAACCGGGACAGGGGTGTTTCCACTGAAGCTTTCTTT. The chain carries TRBV2 and TRBJ1-1, with 10 bases matching TRBD1. Germline values: CDR1 SNHLY, CDR2 FYNNEI. CDR3 size: 15 residues. Germline trimming cut 7 bases from V and 4 bases from J; bases unmatched to any gene: 9.

The chain couples TRBV6-4 to TRBJ1-4; perhaps TRBD1 as D (5 bases). V gave up 6 bases and J gave up 0 bases, with 11 bases separating them. CDR1 and CDR2 (germline): MRHNA, SNTAGT. The CDR3 contains 15 residues. For the CDR3, the DNA is TGTGCCAGCAGGAGAGACAGTGCAACTAATGAAAAACTGTTTTTT. Amino acids: CASRRDSATNEKLFF.

This clone occurred once. This rearrangement joins TRBV10-3 to TRBJ2-3; 7 bases match TRBD2. V lost 4 bases, J lost 1 base, and 2 bases stayed unmatched. CDR1 is ENHRY, CDR2 SYGVKD, per germline. The CDR3 covers 14 residues. The CDR3 coding sequence is TGTGCCATCAGTGTGGCGGGAGGCACAGATACGCAGTATTTT. Amino acids: CAISVAGGTDTQYF.

The rearrangement joins TRBV20-1 to TRBJ2-7; TRBD1 is a possible D gene (5 bases). V shed 3 bases and J shed 6 bases, with 9 bases lying between them. The CDR3 is 11 residues long. Germline V gene sequence: CDR1 DFQATT, CDR2 SNEGSKA (reference sequence). DNA of the CDR3: TGCAGTGCTAGTCAGGGTCGCGAGCAGTACTTC. Amino acids: CSASQGREQYF.

CDR3 protein: CASSSTTGFFEQYF. CDR3 DNA sequence: TGTGCCAGCTCATCTACTACAGGGTTCTTTGAGCAGTACTTC. The chain recombines TRBV18 with TRBJ2-7; possible D gene TRBD1, 6 bases. The CDR3 covers 14 residues. V was trimmed by 5 bases and J by 7 bases, leaving 18 bases between them. CDR1 KGHSH and CDR2 LQKENI come from the germline V gene.

The V gene is TRBV19, the J gene TRBJ1-1; D uncertain. CDR3 length: 13 residues. Trimming removed 6 bases from V and 2 bases from J, with 10 bases in between. CDR1 is LNHDA, CDR2 SQIVND, per germline (reference sequence). The CDR3 bases are TGTGCCAGTAGACCCTACAGTAACACTGAAGCTTTCTTT. It is translated as CASRPYSNTEAFF.

This chain connects TRBV12-3 or TRBV12-4 to TRBJ2-7; no reliable D call. The CDR3 consists of 13 residues. V lost 3 bases and J 6 bases, leaving 12 bases between the germline ends. The CDR3 loop is CASSFGPSLEQYF. For the CDR3, the DNA is TGTGCCAGCAGTTTTGGGCCGTCTCTCGAGCAGTACTTC.

The chain employs TRBV5-1 and TRBJ1-3; D possibly corresponds to TRBD1 (6 bases). With 1 base removed from V and 0 bases from J, the gap between germline ends came to 17 bases. Germline CDR1 is SGHRS and CDR2 is YFSETQ. The CDR3 is 18 amino acids. This CDR3 reads CASSLFSADRSSGNTIYF. CDR3 coding DNA: TGCGCCAGCAGCTTGTTTTCCGCGGACAGAAGCTCTGGAAACACCATATATTTT.